Below, 13 T cell receptor beta chains from the same sample are listed, as sequenced in a study of CD8+CD57+ T cells in acquired aplastic anemia. Profiling that covered TCR beta VDJ and CDR3 relied on genomic DNA as its template. TCRdb ran MiXCR on the reads and lists one entry per CDR3 protein. Of approximately 65,000 distinct CDR3 sequences listed, over 45% are singletons. The sample comprised sorted CD4+, CD8+, or CD8+CD57+ T cells (not recorded which) from PBMCs. These TCRs come from a human donor in good health, serving as a control.

By proportion, this clonotype is medium-sized. The CDR3 coding sequence is TGCGCCAGCGGCAGCGGGAGGGCAGGAGATACGCAGTATTTT. Translation: CASGSGRAGDTQYF. The chain carries TRBV10-1 and TRBJ2-3, with 10 bases identical to TRBD2. V was pared by 8 bases and J by 5 bases, with 7 bases of the junction left unmatched. Germline CDR1 reads WNHNN; CDR2 reads SYGVQD (reference sequence). The CDR3 consists of 14 residues.

This clonotype is labeled as medium-sized. The V gene is TRBV7-9, the J gene TRBJ1-5, with no clear D. Germline assignment: CDR1 SEHNR and CDR2 FQNEAQ (reference sequence). Trimming removed 1 base from V and 6 bases from J, with 4 bases in between. The CDR3 is made up of 12 amino acids. Here the CDR3 reads CASSLGVQPQHF. The CDR3 DNA sequence: TGTGCCAGCAGCTTAGGGGTTCAGCCCCAGCATTTT. The complete variable domain, with remaining parts taken from reference TRBV7-9 and TRBJ1-5, reads DTGVSQNPRHKITKRGQNVTFRCDPISEHNRLYWYRQTLGQGPEFLTYFQNEAQLEKSRLLSDRFSAERPKGSFSTLEIQRTEQGDSAMYLCASSLGVQPQHFGDGTRLSIL.

This clonotype was found many times. The chain is built from TRBV2 and TRBJ2-1; D unresolved. Deletions cut 5 bases from V and 7 bases from J, with 12 bases between. Looked up from germline, CDR1 is SNHLY and CDR2 is FYNNEI. The CDR3 extends over 13 amino acids. The CDR3 nucleotides read TGTGCCAGCAGTTACATAGGCGAGAATGAGCAGTTCTTC. Translated: CASSYIGENEQFF.

Worth noting for this clonotype: The junction differs from germline at one of its ends, possibly a read error. The rearrangement links TRBV12-5 to TRBJ2-7; maybe TRBD1 (8 bases). CDR1 is LGHNT and CDR2 is FRNRAP in the germline V gene. This CDR3 has 15 amino acids. The CDR3 protein is CASGDDRGGRNEQYF. CDR3 DNA sequence: TGTGCCAGTGGCGACGACAGGGGAGGGCGGAACGAGCAGTACTTC.

This clonotype has a handful of counts. The chain couples TRBV5-1 to TRBJ2-5; 9 bases match TRBD2. Germline CDR1 is SGHRS and CDR2 is YFSETQ. There are 15 residues in the CDR3. Trimming removed 5 bases from V and 5 bases from J; junction bases left unmatched: 10. CDR3 region: CASRGAGGPRETQYF. In nucleotides, the CDR3 is TGCGCCAGCAGAGGGGCGGGAGGGCCGCGTGAGACCCAGTACTTC.

This clonotype came up many times. V usage is TRBV20-1 and J usage is TRBJ1-4; perhaps TRBD1 as D (6 bases). The CDR3 extends over 14 amino acids. Trimming removed 6 bases from V and 8 bases from J, with 19 bases in between. In germline, CDR1 is DFQATT, CDR2 SNEGSKA (reference sequence). This CDR3 is CSAPRVGGGEKLFF. For the CDR3, the DNA is TGCAGTGCCCCCCGGGTTGGGGGCGGGGAAAAACTGTTTTTT.

The table lists this clonotype with many counts. The DNA for the CDR3 is TGCGCCAGCAGCCAACATGGACTAGCGGGAGGTAATGAGCAGTTCTTC. Translation: CASSQHGLAGGNEQFF. The genes are TRBV4-1 and TRBJ2-1, with TRBD2 matching over 14 bases. Germline loops: CDR1 MGHRA, CDR2 YSYEKL. This CDR3 spans 16 amino acids. Unmatched junction bases numbered 4, after V lost 2 bases and J lost 7 bases.

The V and J genes are TRBV2 and TRBJ1-6; 7 bases line up with TRBD1. The CDR3 is made up of 15 amino acids. The J segment lost 0 bases and the V segment lost 8 bases, leaving 4 bases of the junction unmatched. In germline, CDR1 is SNHLY, CDR2 FYNNEI. DNA for the CDR3: TGTGCCAGCTTACGGGACAGCTCCTATAATTCACCCCTCCACTTT. It yields the protein CASLRDSSYNSPLHF. Together with reference TRBV2 and TRBJ1-6, the CDR3 gives the full variable domain: EPEVTQTPSHQVTQMGQEVILRCVPISNHLYFYWYRQILGQKVEFLVSFYNNEISEKSEIFDDQFSVERPDGSNFTLKIRSTKLEDSAMYFCASLRDSSYNSPLHFGNGTRLTVT.

The CDR3 bases are TGTGCCACCAGCAGCTGGACAGGAATCTCTGGCACTGAAGCTTTCTTT. Encoded protein: CATSSWTGISGTEAFF. This chain connects TRBV15 to TRBJ1-1; 7 bases are a match to TRBD1. The CDR3 consists of 16 residues. Trimming at V came to 3 bases and at J to 4 bases, leaving 11 bases not matched to a gene. The germline gives CDR1 LNHNV, CDR2 YYDKDF (reference sequence).

V is TRBV5-1 and J is TRBJ2-7; possible D gene TRBD1, 6 bases. Germline assignment: CDR1 SGHRS and CDR2 YFSETQ. This CDR3 contains 14 residues. Trimming left V 0 bases short and J 1 base short, with 8 bases between. CDR3 bases: TGCGCCAGCAGCTTGGCCGGGACATCCTACGAGCAGTACTTC. This gives the protein CASSLAGTSYEQYF. Full variable domain (remainder filled in from reference TRBV5-1 and TRBJ2-7): KAGVTQTPRYLIKTRGQQVTLSCSPISGHRSVSWYQQTPGQGLQFLFEYFSETQRNKGNFPGRFSGRQFSNSRSEMNVSTLELGDSALYLCASSLAGTSYEQYFGPGTRLTVT.

This clonotype has a count of ten or more. One base away lies a much larger clone, so this may be a sequencing read error. The V call is TRBV20-1, the J call TRBJ1-1; tentative D call: TRBD1 (5 bases). Germline V CDR1 and CDR2: DFQATT, SNEGSKA (reference sequence). V was pared by 2 bases and J by 0 bases, with 13 bases between. The CDR3 is made up of 15 amino acids. CDR3 DNA sequence: TGCAGTGCTAGACCGCGACAGTTAATGAACACTGAAGCTTTCTTT. As protein: CSARPRQLMNTEAFF.

This clonotype was recorded a few times. The rearrangement joins TRBV19 to TRBJ2-7, with 8 bases lining up with TRBD1. The CDR3 sequence is 19 residues long. Germline CDR1 is LNHDA and CDR2 is SQIVND (reference sequence). J gave up 6 bases and V 5 bases, and 24 bases lay outside the gene matches. CDR3 sequence: CASSLRPSAHPRGRAEQYF. CDR3 DNA sequence: TGTGCCAGTAGTCTTCGGCCAAGTGCCCACCCCAGGGGGCGCGCCGAGCAGTACTTC.

This chain uses TRBV6-1 with TRBJ1-2; TRBD1 aligns across 7 bases. The CDR3 is made up of 13 amino acids. Trimming cost V 6 bases and J 2 bases; bases outside gene matches: 3. Per germline, CDR1 MNHNS and CDR2 SASEGT. This CDR3 reads CASRKQGNYGYTF. The CDR3 DNA reads as TGTGCCAGCAGAAAACAGGGGAACTATGGCTACACCTTC.